This entry concerns a single TCR beta chain. Its antigen is unidentified. The PCR employed 60 Vbeta primers together with 13 Jbeta primers. The protocol was immunoSEQ multiplex PCR, while the TCRdb copy is restricted to in-frame clones and leaves out a portion. The sample holds roughly 100,000 clones; 65% to 90% are singletons and the top ten take 6.5% to 8.5%. The data are from a study of cytomegalovirus exposure and HLA in healthy donors. Across the whole study: The study's early data release held around 85 million unique TCRs from HLA-typed donors.

Study-wide points: In an earlier analysis, about 87% or about 30%: the productive usage of most TCR beta V segments.

Everyone who donated was a healthy bone marrow donor. Donors had nominal health at sampling but likely had unrecorded immune exposures. The CDR3 runs to 16 residues. The V segment lost 3 bases and the J segment 4 bases; nucleotides outside the gene matches: 7. Sequences were obtained from PBMCs. The TCR sequence derives from a man aged 30 to 39 in good health and CMV-seropositive. The chain uses TRBV23-1 and TRBJ1-5; 9 nucleotides match TRBD1. TRBV23-1 is filed as an ORF, its function uncertain. The CDR3 coding sequence is TGCGCCAGCAGTCACCAAACAGGGGGCCGAAATCAGCCCCAGCATTTT. Its protein is CASSHQTGGRNQPQHF.